Listed below are T cell receptor beta chains from one sample, sequenced in a study of T cell changes during pregnancy in multiple sclerosis. The method was immunoSEQ multiplex PCR; TCRdb's version includes in-frame clones alone and lacks a portion of them. This table holds 65,000 to 75,000 clones, approximately 92% found once. The sequencing used peripheral blood, collected after pregnancy. The receptors were sampled from a female donor in good health, enrolled as a control in a pregnancy study. The CDR3 runs from the conserved cysteine through the conserved F or W. Fields, in order: V gene, J gene, CDR3 length, CDR3 protein.

v_gene: TRBV28; j_gene: TRBJ2-2; len: 17; CDR3aa: CASSYPGAGGNTGELFF
v_gene: TRBV10-3; j_gene: TRBJ2-5; len: 13; CDR3aa: CAISGAPQETQYF
v_gene: TRBV15; j_gene: TRBJ1-4; len: 15; CDR3aa: CATSRVGQNNEKLFF
v_gene: TRBV28; j_gene: TRBJ2-7; len: 14; CDR3aa: CASRALWTTREQYF
v_gene: TRBV6-1; j_gene: TRBJ2-1; len: 13; CDR3aa: CASVRTGGDEQFF
v_gene: TRBV5-4; j_gene: TRBJ1-6; len: 12; CDR3aa: CASSLQGSPLHF
v_gene: TRBV7-9; j_gene: TRBJ2-4; len: 17; CDR3aa: CASSWQGMRWGGNIQYF
v_gene: TRBV7-2; j_gene: TRBJ2-7; len: 15; CDR3aa: CASSSLAGGSYEQYF
v_gene: TRBV7-8; j_gene: TRBJ2-5; len: 13; CDR3aa: CASSLRRGADRYF
v_gene: TRBV27; j_gene: TRBJ2-1; len: 13; CDR3aa: CASSSLGGNEQFF
v_gene: TRBV23-1; j_gene: TRBJ2-2; len: 15; CDR3aa: CASSHGQGESGELFF
v_gene: TRBV18; j_gene: TRBJ2-2; len: 15; CDR3aa: CASSPPSGEGGELFF
v_gene: TRBV6-1; j_gene: TRBJ2-7; len: 13; CDR3aa: CASSEAGVYEQYF
v_gene: TRBV2; j_gene: TRBJ2-3; len: 13; CDR3aa: CASRGGLTDTQYF
v_gene: TRBV10-2; j_gene: TRBJ2-7; len: 15; CDR3aa: CASSLSGAYSYEQYF
v_gene: TRBV6-4; j_gene: TRBJ1-2; len: 15; CDR3aa: CASSDREQGGYGYTF
v_gene: TRBV4-1; j_gene: TRBJ2-7; len: 17; CDR3aa: CASSQDGALAGVYEQYF
v_gene: TRBV19; j_gene: TRBJ1-1; len: 12; CDR3aa: CASSIRGTEAFF
v_gene: TRBV7-9; j_gene: TRBJ1-3; len: 13; CDR3aa: CASSPRVGNTIYF
v_gene: TRBV2; j_gene: TRBJ1-1; len: 11; CDR3aa: CASTGTFEAFF
v_gene: TRBV5-6; j_gene: TRBJ1-2; len: 14; CDR3aa: CASSLLGASGGYTF
v_gene: TRBV30; j_gene: TRBJ2-5; len: 14; CDR3aa: CAWSVAGGPETQYF
v_gene: TRBV6-1; j_gene: TRBJ2-2; len: 16; CDR3aa: CASSAAAGVTTGELFF
v_gene: TRBV5-1; j_gene: TRBJ1-2; len: 14; CDR3aa: CASSLTQVNYGYTF
v_gene: TRBV28; j_gene: TRBJ2-1; len: 13; CDR3aa: CASSFENYNEQFF
v_gene: TRBV7-5; j_gene: TRBJ1-5; len: 14; CDR3aa: CVRSSRGLNQPQHF
v_gene: TRBV7-8; j_gene: TRBJ2-5; len: 13; CDR3aa: CASAASGWETQYF
v_gene: TRBV28; j_gene: TRBJ1-2; len: 11; CDR3aa: CASSLSGYHTF
v_gene: TRBV30; j_gene: TRBJ1-6; len: 16; CDR3aa: CAWSLTESSYNSPLHF
v_gene: TRBV18; j_gene: TRBJ2-5; len: 16; CDR3aa: CASSPPGLAGVETQYF
v_gene: TRBV18; j_gene: TRBJ1-2; len: 17; CDR3aa: CASSPPVLGAANYGYTF
v_gene: TRBV10-3; j_gene: TRBJ1-2; len: 17; CDR3aa: CAISESKAGQASHGYTF
v_gene: TRBV5-1; j_gene: TRBJ2-3; len: 16; CDR3aa: CASSPLAGGGSDTQYF
v_gene: TRBV28; j_gene: TRBJ1-2; len: 13; CDR3aa: CASTLGGTYGYTF
v_gene: TRBV30; j_gene: TRBJ1-1; len: 13; CDR3aa: CAWSVQKHTEAFF
v_gene: TRBV2; j_gene: TRBJ1-5; len: 14; CDR3aa: CASSETNSNQPQHF
v_gene: TRBV7-2; j_gene: TRBJ1-1; len: 16; CDR3aa: CASSLRGQGAHTEAFF
v_gene: TRBV6-6; j_gene: TRBJ2-1; len: 13; CDR3aa: CASNYHPSDEQFF
v_gene: TRBV25-1; j_gene: TRBJ2-7; len: 14; CDR3aa: CASSETSGGYEQYF
v_gene: TRBV4-3; j_gene: TRBJ1-2; len: 15; CDR3aa: CASSQLTGTFDGYTF
v_gene: TRBV2; j_gene: TRBJ1-1; len: 14; CDR3aa: CASSGQGRYTEAFF
v_gene: TRBV30; j_gene: TRBJ1-5; len: 13; CDR3aa: CAWRQGSVGPQHF
v_gene: TRBV5-8; j_gene: TRBJ1-6; len: 12; CDR3aa: CASSWRYSPLHF
v_gene: TRBV9; j_gene: TRBJ2-1; len: 15; CDR3aa: CATSGGPSSYNEQFF
v_gene: TRBV5-4; j_gene: TRBJ1-2; len: 13; CDR3aa: CASSGQGSYGYTF